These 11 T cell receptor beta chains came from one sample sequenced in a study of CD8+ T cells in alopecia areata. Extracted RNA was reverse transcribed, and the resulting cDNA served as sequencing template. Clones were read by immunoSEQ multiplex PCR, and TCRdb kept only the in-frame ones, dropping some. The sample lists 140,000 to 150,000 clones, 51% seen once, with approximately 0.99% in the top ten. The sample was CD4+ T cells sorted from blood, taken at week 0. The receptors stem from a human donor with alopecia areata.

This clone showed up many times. CDR3 DNA sequence: TGTGCCAGCAGGATATCTGCGAGTCCCGGGGAGCTGTTTTTT. Its translation is CASRISASPGELFF. The gene calls are TRBV2 and TRBJ2-2; D is unclear. The CDR3 consists of 14 residues. V lost 6 bases, J lost 6 bases, and 14 bases lay in between. Germline V lookup: CDR1 SNHLY, CDR2 FYNNEI. The entire variable domain, with the rest obtained from reference TRBV2 and TRBJ2-2, is as follows: EPEVTQTPSHQVTQMGQEVILRCVPISNHLYFYWYRQILGQKVEFLVSFYNNEISEKSEIFDDQFSVERPDGSNFTLKIRSTKLEDSAMYFCASRISASPGELFFGEGSRLTVL.

CDR3 sequence: CAWSVDRKETQYF. DNA for the CDR3: TGTGCCTGGAGTGTAGACAGAAAAGAGACCCAGTACTTC. This chain links TRBV30 with TRBJ2-5; D might be TRBD1 (5 bases). Trimming took 0 bases from V and 3 from J, leaving 8 bases between them. Looked up from germline, CDR1 is GTSNPN and CDR2 is SVGIG (reference sequence). This CDR3 region has 13 residues.

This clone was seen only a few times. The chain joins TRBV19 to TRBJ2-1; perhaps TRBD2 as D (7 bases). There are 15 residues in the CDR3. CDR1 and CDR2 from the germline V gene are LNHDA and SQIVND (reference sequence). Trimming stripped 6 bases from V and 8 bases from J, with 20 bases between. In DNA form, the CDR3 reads TGTGCCAGTAGGGGGGGGCAACTAGCTTTGGATGAGCAGTTCTTC. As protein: CASRGGQLALDEQFF.

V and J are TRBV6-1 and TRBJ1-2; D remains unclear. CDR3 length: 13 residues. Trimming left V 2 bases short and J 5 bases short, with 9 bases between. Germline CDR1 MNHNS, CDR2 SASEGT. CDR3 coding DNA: TGTGCCAGCAGTGAATGGGGTGTGTATGGCTACACCTTC. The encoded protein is CASSEWGVYGYTF.

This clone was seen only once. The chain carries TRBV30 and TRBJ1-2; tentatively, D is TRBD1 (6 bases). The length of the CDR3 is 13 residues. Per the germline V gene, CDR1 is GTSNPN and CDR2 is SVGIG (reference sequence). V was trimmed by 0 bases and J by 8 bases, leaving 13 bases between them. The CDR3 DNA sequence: TGTGCCTGGAGTGTAGGGGGGACTGGAGGCTACACCTTC. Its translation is CAWSVGGTGGYTF.

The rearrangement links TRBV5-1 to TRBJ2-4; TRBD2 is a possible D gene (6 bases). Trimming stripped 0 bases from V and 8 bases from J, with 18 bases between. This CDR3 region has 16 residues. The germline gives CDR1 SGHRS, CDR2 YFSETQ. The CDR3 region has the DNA TGCGCCAGCAGCTTGGCCTATGGGGGGAGAGGAGACATTCAGTACTTC. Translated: CASSLAYGGRGDIQYF. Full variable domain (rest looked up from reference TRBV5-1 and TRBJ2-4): KAGVTQTPRYLIKTRGQQVTLSCSPISGHRSVSWYQQTPGQGLQFLFEYFSETQRNKGNFPGRFSGRQFSNSRSEMNVSTLELGDSALYLCASSLAYGGRGDIQYFGAGTRLSVL.

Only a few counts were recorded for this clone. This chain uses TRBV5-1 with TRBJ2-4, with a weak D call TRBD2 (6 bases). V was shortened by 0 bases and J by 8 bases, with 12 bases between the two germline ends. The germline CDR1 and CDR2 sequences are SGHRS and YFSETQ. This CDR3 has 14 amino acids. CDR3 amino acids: CASSLGQGGDIQYF. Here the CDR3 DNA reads TGCGCCAGCAGCTTGGGACAAGGAGGGGACATTCAGTACTTC.

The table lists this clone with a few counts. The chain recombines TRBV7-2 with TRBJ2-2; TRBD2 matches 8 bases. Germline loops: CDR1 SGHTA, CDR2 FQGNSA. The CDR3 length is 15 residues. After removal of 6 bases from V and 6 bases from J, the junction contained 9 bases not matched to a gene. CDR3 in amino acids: CASSSKREMAGELFF. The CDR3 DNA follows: TGTGCCAGCAGTTCCAAGCGGGAGATGGCCGGGGAGCTGTTTTTT.

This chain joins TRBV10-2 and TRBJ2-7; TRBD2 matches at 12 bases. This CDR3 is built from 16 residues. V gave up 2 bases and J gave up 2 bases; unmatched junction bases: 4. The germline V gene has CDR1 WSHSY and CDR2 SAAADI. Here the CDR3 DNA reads TGCGCCAGCAGTGAGACTAGCGGGAGGTCCACCTACGAGCAGTACTTC. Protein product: CASSETSGRSTYEQYF.

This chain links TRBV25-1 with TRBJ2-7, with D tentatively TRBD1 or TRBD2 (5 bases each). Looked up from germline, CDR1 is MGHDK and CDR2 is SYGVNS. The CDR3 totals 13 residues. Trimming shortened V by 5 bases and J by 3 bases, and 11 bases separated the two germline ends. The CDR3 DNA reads TGTGCCAGCAGTCGTGGGGACGGCTACGAGCAGTACTTC. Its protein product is CASSRGDGYEQYF.

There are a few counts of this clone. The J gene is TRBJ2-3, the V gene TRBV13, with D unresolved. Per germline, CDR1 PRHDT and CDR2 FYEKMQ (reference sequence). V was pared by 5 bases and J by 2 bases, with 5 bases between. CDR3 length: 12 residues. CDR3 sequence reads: CASSPYTDTQYF. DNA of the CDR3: TGTGCCAGCAGCCCATACACAGATACGCAGTATTTT. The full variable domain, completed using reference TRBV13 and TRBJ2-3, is AAGVIQSPRHLIKEKRETATLKCYPIPRHDTVYWYQQGPGQDPQFLISFYEKMQSDKGSIPDRFSAQQFSDYHSELNMSSLELGDSALYFCASSPYTDTQYFGPGTRLTVL.